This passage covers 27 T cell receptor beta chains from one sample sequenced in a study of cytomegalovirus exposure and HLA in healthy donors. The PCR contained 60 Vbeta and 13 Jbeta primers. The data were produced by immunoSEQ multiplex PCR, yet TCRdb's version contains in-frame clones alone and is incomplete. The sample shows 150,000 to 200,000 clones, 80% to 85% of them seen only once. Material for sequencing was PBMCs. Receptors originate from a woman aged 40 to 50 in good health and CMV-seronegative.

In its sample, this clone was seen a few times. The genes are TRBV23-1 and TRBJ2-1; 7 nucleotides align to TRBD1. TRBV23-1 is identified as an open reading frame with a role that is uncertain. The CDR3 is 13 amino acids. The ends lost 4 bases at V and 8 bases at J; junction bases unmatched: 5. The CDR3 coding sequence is TGCGCCAGCAGTCGATACGGGACAGATGAGCAGTTCTTC. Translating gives CASSRYGTDEQFF.

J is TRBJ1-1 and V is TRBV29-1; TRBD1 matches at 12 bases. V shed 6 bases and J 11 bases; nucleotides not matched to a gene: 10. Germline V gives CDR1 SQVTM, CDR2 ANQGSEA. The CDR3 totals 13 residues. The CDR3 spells CSVAGQGAGGAFF. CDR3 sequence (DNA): TGCAGCGTGGCGGGACAGGGGGCCGGCGGGGCTTTCTTT.

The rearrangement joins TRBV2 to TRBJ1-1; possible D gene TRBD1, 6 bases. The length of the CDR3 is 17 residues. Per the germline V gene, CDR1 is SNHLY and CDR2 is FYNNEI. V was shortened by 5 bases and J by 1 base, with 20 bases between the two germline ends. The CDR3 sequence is CASSHTDTGTQNTEAFF. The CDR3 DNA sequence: TGTGCCAGCAGTCATACTGATACCGGGACACAGAACACTGAAGCTTTCTTT.

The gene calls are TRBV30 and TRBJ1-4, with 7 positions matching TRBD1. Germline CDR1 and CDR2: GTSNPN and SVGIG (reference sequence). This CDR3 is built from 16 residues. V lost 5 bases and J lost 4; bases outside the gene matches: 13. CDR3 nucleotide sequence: TGTGCCTGGGACCGGGACAGCCTAACGGGTAATGAAAAACTGTTTTTT. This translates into CAWDRDSLTGNEKLFF. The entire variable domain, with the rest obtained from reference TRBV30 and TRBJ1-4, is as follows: SQTIHQWPATLVQPVGSPLSLECTVEGTSNPNLYWYRQAAGRGLQLLFYSVGIGQISSEVPQNLSASRPQDRQFILSSKKLLLSDSGFYLCAWDRDSLTGNEKLFFGSGTQLSVL.

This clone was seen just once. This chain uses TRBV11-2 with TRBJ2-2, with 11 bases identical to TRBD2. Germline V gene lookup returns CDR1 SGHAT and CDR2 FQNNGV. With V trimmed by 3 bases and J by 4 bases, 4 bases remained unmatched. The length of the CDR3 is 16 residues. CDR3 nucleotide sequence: TGTGCCAGCAGCTTTGGGCTAGCGGGAGGCACCGGGGAGCTGTTTTTT. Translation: CASSFGLAGGTGELFF.

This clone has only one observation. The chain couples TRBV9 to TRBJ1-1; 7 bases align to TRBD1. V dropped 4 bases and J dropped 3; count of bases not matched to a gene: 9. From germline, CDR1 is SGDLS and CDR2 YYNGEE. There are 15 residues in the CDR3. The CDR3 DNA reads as TGTGCCAGCAGCCCCCGGGCACAGGGGCACACTGAAGCTTTCTTT. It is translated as CASSPRAQGHTEAFF.

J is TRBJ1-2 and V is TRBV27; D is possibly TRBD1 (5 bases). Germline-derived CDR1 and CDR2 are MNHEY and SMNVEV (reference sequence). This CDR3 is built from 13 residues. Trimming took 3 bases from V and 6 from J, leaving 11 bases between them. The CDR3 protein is CASSFRGSHGYTF. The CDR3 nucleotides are TGTGCCAGCAGTTTTAGGGGTAGTCATGGCTACACCTTC.

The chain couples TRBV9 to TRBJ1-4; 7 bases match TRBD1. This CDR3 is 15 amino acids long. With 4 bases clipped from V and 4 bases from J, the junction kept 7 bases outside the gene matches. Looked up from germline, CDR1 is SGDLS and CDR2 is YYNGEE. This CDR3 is CASSSMTGINEKLFF. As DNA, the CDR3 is TGTGCCAGCAGCTCTATGACAGGGATTAATGAAAAACTGTTTTTT. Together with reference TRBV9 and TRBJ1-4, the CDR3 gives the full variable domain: DSGVTQTPKHLITATGQRVTLRCSPRSGDLSVYWYQQSLDQGLQFLIQYYNGEERAKGNILERFSAQQFPDLHSELNLSSLELGDSALYFCASSSMTGINEKLFFGSGTQLSVL.

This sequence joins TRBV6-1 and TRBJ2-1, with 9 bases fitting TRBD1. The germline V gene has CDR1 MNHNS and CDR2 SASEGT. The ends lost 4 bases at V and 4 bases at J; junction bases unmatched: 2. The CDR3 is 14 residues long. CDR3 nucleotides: TGTGCCAGCAGTGGGGACAGGGAATACAATGAGCAGTTCTTC. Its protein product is CASSGDREYNEQFF.

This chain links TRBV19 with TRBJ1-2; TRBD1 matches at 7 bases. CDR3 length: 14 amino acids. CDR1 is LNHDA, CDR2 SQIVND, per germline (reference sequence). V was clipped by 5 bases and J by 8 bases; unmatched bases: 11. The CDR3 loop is CASSSRQGTVGYTF. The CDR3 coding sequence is TGTGCCAGTAGTTCGAGACAGGGAACGGTAGGCTACACCTTC.

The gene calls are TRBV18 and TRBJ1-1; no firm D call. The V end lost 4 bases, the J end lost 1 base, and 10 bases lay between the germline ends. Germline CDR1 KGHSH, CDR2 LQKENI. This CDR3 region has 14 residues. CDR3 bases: TGTGCCAGCTCACTCAACAGAGAGAACACTGAAGCTTTCTTT. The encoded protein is CASSLNRENTEAFF.

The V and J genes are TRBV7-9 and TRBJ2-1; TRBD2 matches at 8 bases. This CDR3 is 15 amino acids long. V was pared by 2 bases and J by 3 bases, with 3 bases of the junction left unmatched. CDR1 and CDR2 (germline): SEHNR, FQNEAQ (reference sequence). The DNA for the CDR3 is TGTGCCAGCAGCTTAAGGGCGGGAGGCTACAATGAGCAGTTCTTC. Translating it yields CASSLRAGGYNEQFF.

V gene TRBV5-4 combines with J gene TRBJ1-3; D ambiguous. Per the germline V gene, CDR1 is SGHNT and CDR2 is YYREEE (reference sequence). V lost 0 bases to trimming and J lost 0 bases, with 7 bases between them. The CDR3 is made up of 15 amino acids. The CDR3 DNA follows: TGTGCCAGCAGCTTGGGACACGGCTCTGGAAACACCATATATTTT. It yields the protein CASSLGHGSGNTIYF. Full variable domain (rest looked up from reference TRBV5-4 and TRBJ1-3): ETGVTQSPTHLIKTRGQQVTLRCSSQSGHNTVSWYQQALGQGPQFIFQYYREEENGRGNFPPRFSGLQFPNYSSELNVNALELDDSALYLCASSLGHGSGNTIYFGEGSWLTVV.

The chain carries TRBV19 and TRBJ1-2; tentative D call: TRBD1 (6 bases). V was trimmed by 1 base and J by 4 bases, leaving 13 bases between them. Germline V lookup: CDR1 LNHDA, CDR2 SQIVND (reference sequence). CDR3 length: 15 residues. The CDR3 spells CASSIVGRGAYGYTF. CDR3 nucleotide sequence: TGTGCCAGTAGTATAGTTGGCAGGGGAGCCTATGGCTACACCTTC.

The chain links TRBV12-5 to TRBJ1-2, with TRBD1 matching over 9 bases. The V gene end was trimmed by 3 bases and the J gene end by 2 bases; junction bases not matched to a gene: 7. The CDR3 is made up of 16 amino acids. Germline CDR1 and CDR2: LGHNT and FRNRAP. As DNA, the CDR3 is TGTGCTAGTGGTTTCCCCACCGGACAGGGGAACTATGGCTACACCTTC. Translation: CASGFPTGQGNYGYTF.

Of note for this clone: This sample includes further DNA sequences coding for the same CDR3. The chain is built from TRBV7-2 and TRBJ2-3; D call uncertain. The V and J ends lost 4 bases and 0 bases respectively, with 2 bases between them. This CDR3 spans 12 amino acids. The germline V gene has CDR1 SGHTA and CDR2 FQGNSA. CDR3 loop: CASSSSTDTQYF. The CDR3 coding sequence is TGTGCCAGCAGCTCTAGCACAGATACGCAGTATTTT.

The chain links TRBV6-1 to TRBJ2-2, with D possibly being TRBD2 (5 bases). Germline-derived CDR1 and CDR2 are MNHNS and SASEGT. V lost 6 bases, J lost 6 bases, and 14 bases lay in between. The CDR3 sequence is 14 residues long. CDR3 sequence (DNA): TGTGCCAGCAGGCCCCTAGGAGCGGCCGGGGAGCTGTTTTTT. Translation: CASRPLGAAGELFF.

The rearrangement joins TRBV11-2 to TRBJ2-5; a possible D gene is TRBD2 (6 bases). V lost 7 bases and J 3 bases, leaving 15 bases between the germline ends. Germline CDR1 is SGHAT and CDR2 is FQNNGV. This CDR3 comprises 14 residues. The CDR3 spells CASKETGVKETQYF. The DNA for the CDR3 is TGTGCCAGCAAGGAAACGGGAGTAAAAGAGACCCAGTACTTC.

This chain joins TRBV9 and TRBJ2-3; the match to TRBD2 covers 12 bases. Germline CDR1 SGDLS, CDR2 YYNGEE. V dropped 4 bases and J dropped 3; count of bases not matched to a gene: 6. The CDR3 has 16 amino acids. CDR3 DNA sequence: TGTGCCAGCAGCAGACTAGCGGGAGAAGTGACAGATACGCAGTATTTT. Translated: CASSRLAGEVTDTQYF.

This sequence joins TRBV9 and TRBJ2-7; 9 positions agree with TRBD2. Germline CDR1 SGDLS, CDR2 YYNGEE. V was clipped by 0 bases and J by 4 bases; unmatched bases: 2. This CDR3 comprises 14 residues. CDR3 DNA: TGTGCCAGCAGCGTAGGGCTAGCGGGATACGAGCAGTACTTC. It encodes CASSVGLAGYEQYF.

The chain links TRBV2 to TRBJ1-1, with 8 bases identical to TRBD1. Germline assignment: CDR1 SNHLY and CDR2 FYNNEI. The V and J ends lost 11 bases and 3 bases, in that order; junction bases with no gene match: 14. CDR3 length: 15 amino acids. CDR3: CARRQGALGDTEAFF. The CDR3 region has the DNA TGTGCCCGGAGGCAGGGGGCCCTAGGGGACACTGAAGCTTTCTTT.

The CDR3 bases are TGTGCCAGCAGTGAAGGCCTAAGAGGGATCCAGCATTTT. As protein: CASSEGLRGIQHF. The chain is built from TRBV2 and TRBJ1-5; D unclear. The CDR3 sequence is 13 residues long. Trimming shortened V by 1 base and J by 12 bases, and 13 bases separated the two germline ends. The germline V gene has CDR1 SNHLY and CDR2 FYNNEI.

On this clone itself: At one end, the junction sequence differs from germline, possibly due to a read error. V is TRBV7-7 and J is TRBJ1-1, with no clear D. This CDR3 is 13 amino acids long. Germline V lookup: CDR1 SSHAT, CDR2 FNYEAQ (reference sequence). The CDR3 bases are TGTGCTAGCAGCCTCGGTATGAACACTGAAGCTTTCTTT. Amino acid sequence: CASSLGMNTEAFF.

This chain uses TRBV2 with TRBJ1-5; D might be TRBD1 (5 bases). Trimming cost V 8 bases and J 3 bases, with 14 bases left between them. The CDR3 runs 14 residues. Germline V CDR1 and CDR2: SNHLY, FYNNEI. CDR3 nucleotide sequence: TGTGCCAGCCGCGACAGCACCTCCAATCAGCCCCAGCATTTT. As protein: CASRDSTSNQPQHF.

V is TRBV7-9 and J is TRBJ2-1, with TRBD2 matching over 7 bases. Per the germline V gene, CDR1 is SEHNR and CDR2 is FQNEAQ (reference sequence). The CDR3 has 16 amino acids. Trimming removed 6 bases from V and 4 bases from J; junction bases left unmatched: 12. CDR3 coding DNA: TGTGCCAGCAGTGAGTACCAGCGGGGCGCTTACAATGAGCAGTTCTTC. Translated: CASSEYQRGAYNEQFF.

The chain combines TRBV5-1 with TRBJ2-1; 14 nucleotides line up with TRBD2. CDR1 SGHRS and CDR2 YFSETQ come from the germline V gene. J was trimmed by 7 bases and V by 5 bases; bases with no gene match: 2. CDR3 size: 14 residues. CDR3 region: CASRGLAGENEQFF. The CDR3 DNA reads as TGCGCCAGCAGGGGACTAGCGGGAGAGAATGAGCAGTTCTTC.

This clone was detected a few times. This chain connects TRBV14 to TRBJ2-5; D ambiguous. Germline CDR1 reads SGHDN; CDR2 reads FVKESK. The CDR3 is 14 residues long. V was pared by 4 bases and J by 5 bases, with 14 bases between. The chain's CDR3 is CASSRLPRSETQYF. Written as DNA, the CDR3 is TGTGCCAGCAGCCGCTTACCCCGGTCGGAGACCCAGTACTTC.